The rows below give T cell receptor beta chains drawn from one sample of a study of blood T cell repertoires in COVID-19. The assay was immunoSEQ multiplex PCR, and TCRdb's table has in-frame clones only and misses some. The repertoire holds fewer than 120,000 clones, with 65% to 90% as singletons. Sequenced input: peripheral blood. Receptors were obtained from a woman aged 60 to 75 with acute or convalescent COVID-19. Both conserved end residues are part of each CDR3. A D gene is named only where the DNA matches it firmly. The listing skips clone size in some rows; elsewhere it reads once, few, many or a size class.

len: 12
j_gene: TRBJ1-1
v_gene: TRBV7-2
d_gene: NA
abundance: NA
CDR3aa: CASRKGVAEAFF
CDR3nt: TGTGCCAGCCGTAAGGGGGTGGCTGAAGCTTTCTTT

len: 18
j_gene: TRBJ2-3
v_gene: TRBV28
d_gene: NA
abundance: few
CDR3aa: CASSLGEVGRGHTDTQYF
CDR3nt: TGTGCCAGCAGTCTCGGAGAGGTAGGGCGGGGCCACACAGATACGCAGTATTTT

len: 14
j_gene: TRBJ2-3
v_gene: TRBV7-2
d_gene: NA
abundance: NA
CDR3aa: CASSLAASGSTQYF
CDR3nt: TGTGCCAGCAGCTTAGCTGCGAGCGGTTCTACGCAGTATTTT

len: 13
j_gene: TRBJ1-1
v_gene: TRBV28
d_gene: NA
abundance: NA
CDR3aa: CASSSVMNTEAFF
CDR3nt: TGTGCCAGCAGTAGCGTCATGAACACTGAAGCTTTCTTT

len: 15
j_gene: TRBJ1-3
v_gene: TRBV4-1
d_gene: NA
abundance: few
CDR3aa: CASSVFRNSGNTIYF
CDR3nt: TGCGCCAGCAGCGTCTTCAGGAACTCTGGAAACACCATATATTTT

len: 15
j_gene: TRBJ2-7
v_gene: TRBV28
d_gene: TRBD2
abundance: NA
CDR3aa: CASSHGSGGAYEQYF
CDR3nt: TGTGCCAGCAGTCACGGGAGCGGGGGTGCCTACGAGCAGTACTTC

len: 13
j_gene: TRBJ1-3
v_gene: TRBV9
d_gene: NA
abundance: NA
CDR3aa: CASSEDIGNTIYF
CDR3nt: TGTGCCAGCAGCGAGGACATCGGAAACACCATATATTTT

len: 14
j_gene: TRBJ2-7
v_gene: TRBV7-9
d_gene: TRBD2
abundance: NA
CDR3aa: CASSFSSGPYEQYF
CDR3nt: TGTGCCAGCAGCTTTAGTAGCGGGCCTTACGAGCAGTACTTC

len: 14
j_gene: TRBJ2-5
v_gene: TRBV19
d_gene: NA
abundance: once
CDR3aa: CASSPTSTQETQYF
CDR3nt: TGTGCCAGTAGTCCTACTAGTACCCAAGAGACCCAGTACTTC

len: 13
j_gene: TRBJ2-7
v_gene: TRBV29-1
d_gene: NA
abundance: NA
CDR3aa: CSVVPQGSHEQYF
CDR3nt: TGCAGCGTTGTCCCCCAGGGATCCCACGAGCAGTACTTC

len: 14
j_gene: TRBJ1-4
v_gene: TRBV30
d_gene: NA
abundance: NA
CDR3aa: CAWSVPGGDEKLFF
CDR3nt: TGTGCCTGGAGTGTACCTGGGGGGGATGAAAAACTGTTTTTT